Sequencing of this T cell receptor (beta chain) was carried out in a study of T cells in Graves' hyperthyroidism and ophthalmopathy. Study background: Before any treatment, at initial diagnosis, peripheral blood was collected. Findings and limits, study-wide: From stable hyperthyroidism, ophthalmopathy was separated by a 13 V-J model.

Uncontrolled infection, other autoimmune disease, pregnancy or lactation disqualified patients from enrolment. Diagnosing involved the use of clinical symptoms, serum thyroxine and TRAb, thyroid ultrasound and orbital computed tomography. A word on this clonotype: The antigen is not known. At one of its ends the junction is not consistent with the germline gene, which may arise from a read error.

The CDR3 is made up of 17 amino acids. Germline CDR1 LNHDA, CDR2 SQIVND (reference sequence). Amplification of TCR beta CDR3 regions used RNA as the template. First-round RT-PCR targeting the TCR CDR3 was performed with the HTBI primer set. TCRdb itself ran the multiplex PCR reads through MiXCR, one entry per CDR3 protein. Of nearly 600,000 distinct CDR3 sequences in the sample, about 15% were seen once. The V gene is TRBV19, the J gene TRBJ2-6, with no clear D. This clonotype was obtained from a young woman with Graves' hyperthyroidism that later progressed to Graves' ophthalmopathy. Input material: blood. CDR3 sequence: CTSSLDSGRTGANVLTF. CDR3 sequence (DNA): TGTACCAGTAGTCTCGACTCGGGCAGAACTGGGGCCAACGTCCTGACTTTC.